What follows is one T cell receptor (beta chain) and its context. Per the study methods: From reference gene primer amplification, estimates of nucleated cell counts were derived. Here immunoSEQ multiplex PCR was the method, and the copy in TCRdb shows in-frame clones only, minus some. V and J calls and clone size come straight from that table; D and trimming were deduced from the DNA. Found here are about 300,000 clones, 89% of them singletons; the top ten hold 5% to 7%. This record comes from a study of blood T cell repertoires in COVID-19. Turning to the study itself: Material from acute and convalescent COVID-19 was sourced from the United States, Italy and Spain.

The V gene lost 0 bases and the J gene lost 0 bases, with 15 bases spanning the gap. CDR3 length: 17 residues. Germline lookup yields CDR1 SGHRS and CDR2 YFSETQ. Sample: peripheral blood. This chain joins TRBV5-1 and TRBJ1-1, with D uncertain. The receptor was isolated from a man younger than 35 who had recovered from COVID-19. In nucleotides, the CDR3 is TGCGCCAGCAGCTTGGTTGGTAGCCAAACACTGAACACTGAAGCTTTCTTT. Residues: CASSLVGSQTLNTEAFF.